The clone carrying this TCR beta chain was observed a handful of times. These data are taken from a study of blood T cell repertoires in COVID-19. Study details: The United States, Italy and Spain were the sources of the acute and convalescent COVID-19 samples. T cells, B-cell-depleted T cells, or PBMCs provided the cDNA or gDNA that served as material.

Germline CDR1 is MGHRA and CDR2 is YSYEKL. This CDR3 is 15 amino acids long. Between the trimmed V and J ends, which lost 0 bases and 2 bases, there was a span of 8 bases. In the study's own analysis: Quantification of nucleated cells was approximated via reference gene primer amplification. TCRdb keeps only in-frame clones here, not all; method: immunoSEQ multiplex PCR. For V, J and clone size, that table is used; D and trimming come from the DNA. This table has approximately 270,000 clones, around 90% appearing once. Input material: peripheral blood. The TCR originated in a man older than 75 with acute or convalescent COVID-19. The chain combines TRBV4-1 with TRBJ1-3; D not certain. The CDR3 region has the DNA TGCGCCAGCAGCCAAGATGTCTCTACTGGAAACACCATATATTTT. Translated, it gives CASSQDVSTGNTIYF.